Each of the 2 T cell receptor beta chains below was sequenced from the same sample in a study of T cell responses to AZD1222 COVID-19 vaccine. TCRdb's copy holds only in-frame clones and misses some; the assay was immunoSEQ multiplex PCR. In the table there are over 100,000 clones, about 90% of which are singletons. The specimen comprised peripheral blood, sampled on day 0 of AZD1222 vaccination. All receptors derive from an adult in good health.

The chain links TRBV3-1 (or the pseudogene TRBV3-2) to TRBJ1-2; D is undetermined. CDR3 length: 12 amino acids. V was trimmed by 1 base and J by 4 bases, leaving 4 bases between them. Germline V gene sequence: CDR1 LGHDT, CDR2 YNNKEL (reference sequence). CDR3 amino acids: CASSQAAYGYTF. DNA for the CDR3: TGTGCCAGCAGCCAAGCGGCCTATGGCTACACCTTC.

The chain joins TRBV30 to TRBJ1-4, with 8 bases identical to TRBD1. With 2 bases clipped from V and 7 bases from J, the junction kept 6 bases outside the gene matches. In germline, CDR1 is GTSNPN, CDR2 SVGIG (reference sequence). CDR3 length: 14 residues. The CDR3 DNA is TGTGCCTGGAGTCTGAAACAGGGGGGTGAAAAACTGTTTTTT. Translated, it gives CAWSLKQGGEKLFF.